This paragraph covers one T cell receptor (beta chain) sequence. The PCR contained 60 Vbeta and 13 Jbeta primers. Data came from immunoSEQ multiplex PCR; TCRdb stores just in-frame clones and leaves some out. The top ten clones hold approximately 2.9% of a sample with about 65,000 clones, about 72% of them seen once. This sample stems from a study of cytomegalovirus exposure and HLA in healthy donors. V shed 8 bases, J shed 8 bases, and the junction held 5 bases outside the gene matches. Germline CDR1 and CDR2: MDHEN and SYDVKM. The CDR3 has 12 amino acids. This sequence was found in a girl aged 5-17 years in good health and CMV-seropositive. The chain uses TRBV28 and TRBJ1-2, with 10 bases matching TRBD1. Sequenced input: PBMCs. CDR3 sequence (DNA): TGTGCCAGCCGACAGGGGGCGACCGGCTACACCTTC. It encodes CASRQGATGYTF.